This passage covers 32 T cell receptor beta chains from one sample sequenced in a study of tumor and adjacent non-tumor tissue in lung cancer. Three rounds of nested PCR, following a modified ARM-PCR protocol, produced the TCRbeta library. MiXCR, applied by TCRdb to the multiplex PCR reads, yields one record per CDR3 protein. The sample lists around 80,000 distinct CDR3 sequences; roughly 80% were seen once. RNA was extracted from bulk tissue without any cell sorting. Distant lung tissue was collected more than 3 cm away from the tumor edge. The specimen sequenced was distant non-tumor lung tissue. These receptors originate from a man in his fifties or sixties with non-small cell lung cancer.

The rearrangement links TRBV11-1 to TRBJ2-2; the D is unclear. The CDR3 is 15 amino acids. CDR1 and CDR2 from the germline V gene are SGHAT and FQDESV (reference sequence). V gave up 8 bases and J gave up 4 bases, with 17 bases separating them. CDR3 sequence (DNA): TGTGCCAGCGGCCACCCTGGTATGGGCACCGGGGAGCTGTTTTTT. This codes for CASGHPGMGTGELFF.

To note about this clonotype: At one end the junction does not follow the germline gene, possibly because of a read error. The chain employs TRBV11-1 and TRBJ2-1; perhaps TRBD1 as D (6 bases). Germline CDR1 SGHAT, CDR2 FQDESV (reference sequence). The CDR3 loop spans 16 amino acids. The CDR3 spells CASGLVGGQSYNERFF. In DNA form, the CDR3 reads TGTGCCAGCGGCTTGGTTGGTGGACAGTCCTACAATGAACGGTTCTTC.

This clonotype was detected many times. The chain carries TRBV6-5 and TRBJ1-2; D call uncertain. V was shortened by 4 bases and J by 8 bases, with 17 bases between the two germline ends. The germline CDR1 and CDR2 sequences are MNHEY and SVGAGI. This CDR3 region has 14 residues. The CDR3 loop reads CASSFLADPKGYTF. In nucleotides, the CDR3 is TGTGCCAGCAGTTTCCTAGCCGATCCCAAGGGCTACACCTTC.

As regards this clonotype: No conserved phenylalanine or tryptophan ends this CDR3, so it is likely a read error. Here the CDR3 reads CASSPGKGIEIQYL. Here the CDR3 DNA reads TGTGCCAGCAGTCCCGGAAAGGGAATAGAGATCCAGTACCTC. The chain is built from TRBV6-2 or TRBV6-3 and TRBJ2-5; no definite D call. This CDR3 spans 14 amino acids. Germline CDR1 reads MNHEY; CDR2 reads SVGEGT.

A remark on this clonotype: The junction and the germline gene differ at one end; a read error may be behind it. The rearrangement links TRBV5-1 to TRBJ2-3; possible D gene TRBD1, 5 bases. The J call may not be correct, given that the DNA end is closer to TRBJ1-5. The CDR3 has 19 residues. Germline CDR1 SGHRS, CDR2 YFSETQ. The CDR3 protein is CASSSTGTSGSPGTDTQHF. CDR3 DNA: TGCGCCAGTAGCTCCACTGGGACTAGCGGGAGTCCCGGCACAGATACGCAGCATTTT.

This clonotype was seen just once. A read error may account for a junction end that differs from germline. V is TRBV20-1 and J is TRBJ2-7, with D perhaps TRBD1 or TRBD2 (5 bases each). Germline CDR1 DFQATT, CDR2 SNEGSKA (reference sequence). This CDR3 has 14 residues. The CDR3 reads CSARLGPVKGELYF. CDR3 DNA: TGCAGTGCTAGATTGGGACCTGTAAAGGGCGAGCTGTACTTC.

As for this clonotype: A read error may produce the germline difference seen at one junction end. The V call is TRBV11-3, the J call TRBJ1-1; no clear D. CDR3 length: 15 residues. Per germline, CDR1 SGHNT and CDR2 YENEEA. CDR3 DNA sequence: TGTGACAGCAGCTTCGCCGACACGGTCGGCACTGAAACTTTCTTT. Translated: CDSSFADTVGTETFF.

A remark on this clonotype: At one end, the junction sequence differs from germline, possibly due to a read error. The V and J genes are TRBV19 and TRBJ1-5; D is ambiguous. The CDR3 covers 14 residues. Germline V gene sequence: CDR1 LNHDA, CDR2 SQIVND (reference sequence). CDR3 coding DNA: TGTGTCAGTAATACTTCGTACGGCAATCAGCCCCAGCATTTT. Its protein is CVSNTSYGNQPQHF. The full variable domain, its missing parts supplied by reference TRBV19 and TRBJ1-5, is DGGITQSPKYLFRKEGQNVTLSCEQNLNHDAMYWYRQDPGQGLRLIYYSQIVNDFQKGDIAEGYSVSREKKESFPLTVTSAQKNPTAFYLCVSNTSYGNQPQHFGDGTRLSIL.

Comments on this clonotype: Compared with germline, one end of the junction differs, possibly owing to a read error. The rearrangement joins TRBV20-1 to TRBJ2-3; 8 bases are shared with TRBD2. Germline assignment: CDR1 DFQATT and CDR2 SNEGSKA (reference sequence). The CDR3 loop spans 14 amino acids. Here the CDR3 reads CSAGNSGKSETQYF. DNA of the CDR3: TGCAGTGCTGGGAATAGCGGGAAATCAGAGACGCAGTACTTT.

To note about this clonotype: At one of its ends the junction is not consistent with the germline gene, which may arise from a read error. The J gene is TRBJ2-5, the V gene TRBV11-2; D is possibly TRBD2 (5 bases). The length of the CDR3 is 13 residues. CDR1 and CDR2 (germline): SGHAT, FQNNGV. The CDR3, as DNA: TGTGCCATCAGCTCTGCCGGGGAAGAGACCCAGTATTTC. Translation gives CAISSAGEETQYF.

To note about this clonotype: The germline gene is not matched at one end of the junction; a read error may be the cause. The chain joins TRBV5-1 to TRBJ2-1, with D possibly TRBD1 on 6 matching bases. Germline values: CDR1 SGHRS, CDR2 YFSETQ. The CDR3 loop spans 16 amino acids. In nucleotides, the CDR3 is TGCGCCAACAGCTTGATGGGGACACGGAGTATTGGTGAGCAGTTCTTC. This encodes CANSLMGTRSIGEQFF.

A note on this clonotype: A read error may explain this, as a much larger clone is one base away. The chain couples TRBV6-2 or TRBV6-3 to TRBJ1-6, with a tentative D call TRBD1 (5 bases). CDR3 size: 14 residues. Germline-derived CDR1 and CDR2 are MNHEY and SVGEGT. The CDR3 reads CASRPTADFSPFHF. As DNA, the CDR3 is TGTGCCAGCCGTCCGACAGCCGACTTCTCACCCTTCCACTTT.

Note on this clonotype: At one of its ends the junction is not consistent with the germline gene, which may arise from a read error. The chain has TRBV11-2 and TRBJ2-6, with D maybe TRBD1 (5 bases). The CDR3 is made up of 14 amino acids. Germline V gene lookup returns CDR1 SGHAT and CDR2 FQNNGV. The CDR3 DNA reads TGTGACAGCAGTCCTATCCCTGGGGCCAACGTCCTGACTTTT. Its protein is CDSSPIPGANVLTF.

This clonotype came up once. An end of the junction does not agree with germline; a read error may underlie this. This sequence joins TRBV20-1 and TRBJ2-7; TRBD2 matches at 7 bases. The CDR3 length is 14 residues. Looked up from germline, CDR1 is DFQATT and CDR2 is SNEGSKA (reference sequence). CDR3 DNA: TGCAATGCTAGAGACCTGAGAGGGGACTATGAGCAGTACTTC. It yields the protein CNARDLRGDYEQYF.

With respect to this clonotype: One end of the junction does not line up with germline, which may come from a read error. The chain employs TRBV12-3 or TRBV12-4 and TRBJ2-7, with a weak D call TRBD1 (6 bases). This CDR3 spans 14 amino acids. The CDR3 DNA follows: TGTCCCAGCAGTCGCACAGGGATTACCTACGAGCAGTACTTC. The encoded protein is CPSSRTGITYEQYF.

The chain recombines TRBV7-2 with TRBJ2-7, with 10 nucleotides matching TRBD1. Trimming cost V 4 bases and J 8 bases; bases outside gene matches: 5. CDR1 SGHTA and CDR2 FQGNSA come from the germline V gene. This CDR3 has 13 amino acids. This CDR3 is CASSSQGQGQQYF. The CDR3 DNA sequence: TGTGCCAGCAGCTCACAGGGACAGGGGCAGCAGTACTTC.

This CDR3 is CSTGLINTEAFF. DNA for the CDR3: TGCAGCACCGGACTGATAAACACTGAAGCTTTCTTT. The chain joins TRBV29-1 to TRBJ1-1; no firm D call. Deletions cut 8 bases from V and 2 bases from J, with 12 bases between. The CDR3 runs 12 residues. Germline V gene lookup returns CDR1 SQVTM and CDR2 ANQGSEA.

Concerning this clonotype: Without the conserved terminal phenylalanine or tryptophan, this CDR3 likely stems from a read error. The V gene is TRBV6-5, the J gene TRBJ2-5; D may match TRBD1 or TRBD2 (6 bases each). V dropped 0 bases and J dropped 5 bases, with 13 bases sitting between them. The CDR3 is 15 residues long. Germline CDR1 MNHEY, CDR2 SVGAGI. The CDR3 DNA sequence: TGTGCCAGCAGTTACTCTTTAGGGGGGTATGAGACCCAGTACTTA. This codes for CASSYSLGGYETQYL.

This clonotype appeared once. It may be a read error: a sequence one base away is much more abundant. The CDR3 sequence is CVSSPDGRGVMNTEAFF. The CDR3 DNA reads TGTGTCAGCAGCCCTGATGGGAGGGGGGTTATGAACACTGAAGCTTTCTTT. The rearrangement joins TRBV5-4 to TRBJ1-1; D is possibly TRBD1 (6 bases). Germline lookup yields CDR1 SGHNT and CDR2 YYREEE (reference sequence). The CDR3 is 17 amino acids.

V usage is TRBV4-2 and J usage is TRBJ2-7; TRBD2 might be the D (6 bases). The CDR3 totals 15 residues. V shed 0 bases and J shed 9 bases, with 18 bases lying between them. Germline V gene data show CDR1 as LGHNA and CDR2 as YNFKEQ. This CDR3 reads CASSQDSGVPCGQYF. Written as DNA, the CDR3 is TGTGCCAGCAGCCAAGATTCGGGAGTCCCCTGCGGGCAGTACTTC.

The chain has TRBV28 and TRBJ2-4; D remains unclear. In germline, CDR1 is MDHEN, CDR2 SYDVKM. The CDR3 is 15 residues long. V shed 3 bases and J shed 1 base, with 10 bases lying between them. CDR3 residues: CASSLSQVAKNIQYF. CDR3 nucleotide sequence: TGTGCCAGCAGTTTGAGCCAGGTCGCCAAAAACATTCAGTACTTC.

On this clonotype: An end of the junction differs from the germline gene, which may be a read error. V and J are TRBV11-1 and TRBJ1-1, with 7 bases identical to TRBD1. The CDR3 runs 13 residues. Germline values: CDR1 SGHAT, CDR2 FQDESV (reference sequence). As DNA, the CDR3 is TGTGCCAGCAGCACGCAGGGGGGCATTGAAGCTTCCTTT. Translating gives CASSTQGGIEASF.

Notes on this clonotype: A junction end diverges from the germline sequence, so it may reflect a read error. V and J are TRBV5-4 and TRBJ2-5; 8 bases fit TRBD2. CDR3 length equals 16 residues. CDR1 and CDR2 from the germline V gene are SGHNT and YYREEE (reference sequence). The CDR3 nucleotides read TGTGCCAGCAGCTTGGAGGGGACTAGGATTGGAGAGACCCAGTGCTTC. Its translation: CASSLEGTRIGETQCF.

This rearrangement joins TRBV11-2 to TRBJ1-4; no definite D call. CDR3 length: 13 residues. The germline V and J ends were trimmed by 1 base and 13 bases, with 13 bases remaining between them. Per germline, CDR1 SGHAT and CDR2 FQNNGV. CDR3 protein: CASSLGIGGGLFF. DNA of the CDR3: TGTGCCAGCAGCTTAGGTATAGGAGGCGGACTGTTTTTT.

The CDR3: CISSQGRYGYTF. CDR3 nucleotide sequence: TGTATCAGCAGCCAGGGCCGATATGGCTACACCTTC. The chain joins TRBV6-5 to TRBJ1-2, with D possibly matching TRBD1 (5 bases). Germline V lookup: CDR1 MNHEY, CDR2 SVGAGI. CDR3 length: 12 residues.

This clonotype came up many times. V usage is TRBV6-2 or TRBV6-3 and J usage is TRBJ1-5; 7 nucleotides line up with TRBD1. V lost 4 bases and J lost 6; bases outside the gene matches: 9. The CDR3 sequence is 15 residues long. Germline CDR1 MNHEY, CDR2 SVGEGT. CDR3 sequence: CASSLPPDRVQPQHF. The CDR3 bases are TGTGCCAGCAGTTTACCCCCCGACAGGGTTCAGCCCCAGCATTTT.

In the case of this clonotype: Sequence at one end of the junction differs from germline and may be a read error. J is TRBJ1-4 and V is TRBV6-5; 9 bases are shared with TRBD1. The CDR3 loop spans 15 amino acids. Germline CDR1 and CDR2: MNHEY and SVGAGI. CDR3 in amino acids: CDSSYSGTGRIRLFF. DNA of the CDR3: TGTGACAGCAGTTACTCTGGGACAGGGAGGATCCGACTGTTTTTT.

Points on this clonotype: At one end the junction does not follow the germline gene, possibly because of a read error. The rearrangement links TRBV4-1 to TRBJ2-2; 9 bases line up with TRBD1. The CDR3 sequence is 17 residues long. CDR1 is MGHRA and CDR2 is YSYEKL in the germline V gene. The CDR3 DNA reads as TGCGCCAGCAGCCCCTTGGGACAGGGTGGTGGCACCGGGGAGCTGTCTTTT. Its translation is CASSPLGQGGGTGELSF.

This clonotype was observed once. The junction departs from germline at one end; a sequencing error may be responsible. V and J are TRBV20-1 and TRBJ1-1, with D unresolved. CDR3 size: 15 residues. Germline V gene sequence: CDR1 DFQATT, CDR2 SNEGSKA (reference sequence). The CDR3 DNA follows: TGCAGTGCTAGAGATGGCTTAGCAAGGCAGACTGAAGCTGTCTTT. It encodes CSARDGLARQTEAVF.

As regards this clonotype: One junction end does not reproduce the germline sequence, and a read error may be involved. The chain has TRBV6-5 and TRBJ2-5, with 7 bases that match TRBD2. This CDR3 comprises 14 residues. Germline CDR1 and CDR2: MNHEY and SVGAGI. CDR3 DNA sequence: TGTGTCAGCAGTTATACCGGGACCGCGGGGGTCCAGTACTTC. Translated, it gives CVSSYTGTAGVQYF.

The V and J genes are TRBV20-1 and TRBJ2-7; 10 bases match TRBD2. The junction had 6 bases not matched to a gene; V was cut back by 3 bases and J by 1 base. The germline CDR1 and CDR2 sequences are DFQATT and SNEGSKA (reference sequence). The CDR3 sequence is 15 residues long. The CDR3, as DNA: TGCAGTGCTAGGGGGACTAGCGTGAGATCCTACGAGCAGTACTTC. It specifies CSARGTSVRSYEQYF.

A word on this clonotype: A much larger clone differs by one base, so this may be a read error. J is TRBJ1-2 and V is TRBV4-2; 7 bases are a match to TRBD1. Germline-derived CDR1 and CDR2 are LGHNA and YNFKEQ. This CDR3 is 15 amino acids long. This CDR3 is CTSSQEKQGIHGYTF. The CDR3 nucleotides read TGTACCAGCAGCCAAGAAAAACAGGGGATCCACGGCTACACCTTC.